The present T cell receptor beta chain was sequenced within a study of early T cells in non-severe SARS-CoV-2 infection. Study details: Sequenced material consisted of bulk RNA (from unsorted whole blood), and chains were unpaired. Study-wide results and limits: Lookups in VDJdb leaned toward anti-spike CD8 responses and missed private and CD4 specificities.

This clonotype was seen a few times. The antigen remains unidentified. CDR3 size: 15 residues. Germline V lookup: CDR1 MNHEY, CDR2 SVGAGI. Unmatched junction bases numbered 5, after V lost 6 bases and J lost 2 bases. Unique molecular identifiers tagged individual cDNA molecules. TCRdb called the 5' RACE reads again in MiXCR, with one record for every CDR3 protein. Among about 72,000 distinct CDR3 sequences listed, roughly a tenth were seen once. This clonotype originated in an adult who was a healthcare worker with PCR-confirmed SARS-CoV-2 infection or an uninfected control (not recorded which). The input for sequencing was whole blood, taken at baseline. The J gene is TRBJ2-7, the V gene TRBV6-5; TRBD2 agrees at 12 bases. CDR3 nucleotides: TGTGCCAGCAGGTTAGGACTAGCGGGGACCTACGAGCAGTACTTC. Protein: CASRLGLAGTYEQYF.